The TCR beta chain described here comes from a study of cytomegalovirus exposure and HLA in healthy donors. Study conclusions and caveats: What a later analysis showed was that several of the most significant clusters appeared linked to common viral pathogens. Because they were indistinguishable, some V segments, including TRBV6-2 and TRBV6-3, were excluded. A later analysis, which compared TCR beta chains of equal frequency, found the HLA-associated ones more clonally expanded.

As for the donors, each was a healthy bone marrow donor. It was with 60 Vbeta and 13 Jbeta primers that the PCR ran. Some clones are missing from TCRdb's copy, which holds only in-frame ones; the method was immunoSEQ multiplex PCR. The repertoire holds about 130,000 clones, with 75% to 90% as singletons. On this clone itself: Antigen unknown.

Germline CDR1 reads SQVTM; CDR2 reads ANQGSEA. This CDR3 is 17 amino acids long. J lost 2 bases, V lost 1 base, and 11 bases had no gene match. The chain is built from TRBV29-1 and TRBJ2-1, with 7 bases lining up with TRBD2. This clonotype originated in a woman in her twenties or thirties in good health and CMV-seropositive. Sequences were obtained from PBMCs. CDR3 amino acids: CSVEGAGEGIAYNEQFF. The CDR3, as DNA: TGCAGCGTTGAAGGGGCCGGGGAGGGAATAGCCTACAATGAGCAGTTCTTC.